One sample yielded the 16 T cell receptor beta chains listed below, sequenced in a study of cytomegalovirus exposure and HLA in healthy donors. Clones were read by immunoSEQ multiplex PCR, and TCRdb kept only the in-frame ones, dropping some. The sample contains 120,000 or so clones, approximately 89% of which appear only once. Sequencing was carried out using PBMCs. Every receptor here comes from a man between 18 and 29 years old in good health and CMV-seronegative.

V gene TRBV19 combines with J gene TRBJ2-5; 9 nucleotides match TRBD2. Trimming cost V 7 bases and J 5 bases; bases outside gene matches: 17. The V gene's germline CDR1 is LNHDA and CDR2 SQIVND (reference sequence). The CDR3 is 17 residues long. DNA of the CDR3: TGTGCCAGTACCCTAGGTGGTGCGGGAGGGGCTCGGGAGACCCAGTACTTC. As protein: CASTLGGAGGARETQYF.

V usage is TRBV7-2 and J usage is TRBJ1-4; 7 nucleotides align to TRBD1. Germline CDR1 and CDR2: SGHTA and FQGNSA. The CDR3 runs 17 residues. V lost 5 bases to trimming and J lost 0 bases; unmatched junction nucleotides: 9. Here the CDR3 DNA reads TGTGCCAGCAGCCTCAGGTCGGGGACAGCAACTAATGAAAAACTGTTTTTT. Translation: CASSLRSGTATNEKLFF.

The chain uses TRBV18 and TRBJ2-7, with TRBD1 matching over 7 bases. The CDR3 has 13 amino acids. The trim removed 2 bases at V and 3 bases at J, leaving 1 base unmatched. Germline lookup yields CDR1 KGHSH and CDR2 LQKENI. CDR3 sequence (DNA): TGTGCCAGCTCACCATCAGGGGGCTACGAGCAGTACTTC. This encodes CASSPSGGYEQYF.

This chain uses TRBV7-6 with TRBJ2-1; no clear D gene. Germline-derived CDR1 and CDR2 are SGHVS and FNYEAQ. There are 15 residues in the CDR3. Trimming left V 1 base short and J 3 bases short, with 10 bases between. CDR3: CASSLGSFLYNEQFF. CDR3 nucleotide sequence: TGTGCCAGCAGCTTAGGTTCGTTCCTCTACAATGAGCAGTTCTTC.

The chain links TRBV7-2 to TRBJ1-6; D may be TRBD1 (6 bases). Trimming stripped 4 bases from V and 3 bases from J, with 13 bases between. Germline V gives CDR1 SGHTA, CDR2 FQGNSA. This CDR3 is built from 16 residues. The CDR3 nucleotides are TGTGCCAGCAGCTCGCACAGGGAGATCTATAATTCACCCCTCCACTTT. Translated, it gives CASSSHREIYNSPLHF.

The CDR3 DNA reads as TGTGCCAGCAGTAACAGGGGCCCTTCGGATGAGCAGTTCTTC. It yields the protein CASSNRGPSDEQFF. The chain recombines TRBV28 with TRBJ2-1, with TRBD1 matching 7 bases. Unmatched junction bases numbered 9, after V lost 5 bases and J lost 8 bases. The CDR3 covers 14 residues. The germline gives CDR1 MDHEN, CDR2 SYDVKM.

The chain recombines TRBV4-2 with TRBJ2-7; no firm D call. Deletions cut 0 bases from V and 7 bases from J, with 22 bases between. CDR3 length: 17 residues. Per the germline V gene, CDR1 is LGHNA and CDR2 is YNFKEQ. The CDR3 loop is CASSQDLGSLTDGEQYF. The DNA of the CDR3 is TGTGCCAGCAGCCAAGATCTGGGCAGCCTCACCGATGGGGAGCAGTACTTC.

The chain couples TRBV5-4 to TRBJ2-1, with a possible D match to TRBD1 (5 bases). V was clipped by 2 bases and J by 15 bases, with 18 bases between them. The CDR3 is 13 amino acids. The V gene's germline CDR1 is SGHNT and CDR2 YYREEE (reference sequence). The CDR3 reads CASSFETEVPPFF. The CDR3 coding sequence is TGTGCCAGCAGCTTTGAGACAGAAGTACCTCCGTTCTTC.

The rearrangement joins TRBV28 to TRBJ1-2; D call uncertain. The CDR3 is made up of 13 amino acids. V was pared by 10 bases and J by 4 bases, with 16 bases between. Germline assignment: CDR1 MDHEN and CDR2 SYDVKM. The CDR3 region has the DNA TGTGCCACCAGAGAACCGGGAACCTATGGCTACACCTTC. Translating gives CATREPGTYGYTF.

The chain combines TRBV28 with TRBJ1-2; perhaps TRBD1 as D (5 bases). The V gene lost 10 bases and the J gene lost 4 bases, with 13 bases spanning the gap. Looked up from germline, CDR1 is MDHEN and CDR2 is SYDVKM. The CDR3 is made up of 12 amino acids. CDR3 DNA: TGTGCCATCGCGGGGGAAAGCTATGGCTACACCTTC. This encodes CAIAGESYGYTF.

The genes are TRBV7-2 and TRBJ1-2; 10 bases map to TRBD1. Germline values: CDR1 SGHTA, CDR2 FQGNSA. This CDR3 comprises 14 residues. Trimming removed 6 bases from V and 5 bases from J; junction bases left unmatched: 6. CDR3 residues: CASSSDRGPYGYTF. The CDR3 nucleotides are TGTGCCAGCAGTTCAGACAGGGGGCCTTATGGCTACACCTTC.

The chain links TRBV6-5 to TRBJ1-1; TRBD1 aligns across 7 bases. The CDR3 spans 14 residues. The germline V gene has CDR1 MNHEY and CDR2 SVGAGI. The ends lost 0 bases at V and 6 bases at J; junction bases unmatched: 4. The DNA of the CDR3 is TGTGCCAGCAGTTACTCAGGGGGCCTGTCTGAAGCTTTCTTT. Protein: CASSYSGGLSEAFF.

The chain joins TRBV2 to TRBJ1-3; 7 bases match TRBD1. Germline V gene data show CDR1 as SNHLY and CDR2 as FYNNEI. This CDR3 is 16 amino acids long. The J segment lost 4 bases and the V segment lost 6 bases, leaving 12 bases of the junction unmatched. As DNA, the CDR3 is TGTGCCAGCAGAGGAGACAGGGATCTTTCGGGAAACACCATATATTTT. Protein product: CASRGDRDLSGNTIYF.

This sequence joins TRBV6-1 and TRBJ2-4; D unclear. CDR3 length: 13 residues. V lost 4 bases, J lost 8 bases, and 12 bases lay in between. Germline CDR1 and CDR2: MNHNS and SASEGT. The CDR3 reads CASSALDRDIQYF. The CDR3 DNA follows: TGTGCCAGCAGTGCCCTAGACCGGGACATTCAGTACTTC.

V is TRBV10-1 and J is TRBJ2-7; TRBD1 might be the D (5 bases). The CDR3 is 14 amino acids. V lost 4 bases and J 3 bases, leaving 13 bases between the germline ends. The V gene's germline CDR1 is WNHNN and CDR2 SYGVQD (reference sequence). The CDR3 DNA sequence: TGCGCCAGCAGTGCGGACAATTTTAACTACGAGCAGTACTTC. Translation gives CASSADNFNYEQYF.

The chain joins TRBV18 to TRBJ2-7; 7 nucleotides line up with TRBD1. The CDR3 is made up of 13 amino acids. Germline loops: CDR1 KGHSH, CDR2 LQKENI. V lost 6 bases, J lost 2 bases, and 4 bases stayed unmatched. CDR3 nucleotides: TGTGCCAGCTCCCGGGACAGAACCTACGAGCAGTACTTC. This sequence encodes CASSRDRTYEQYF.